The 4 T cell receptor beta chains presented below share a single source sample, sequenced in a study of blood T cell repertoires in COVID-19. Here immunoSEQ multiplex PCR was the method, and the copy in TCRdb shows in-frame clones only, minus some. The table has 65,000 or so clones, more than 75% seen once. Sequencing used peripheral blood. The receptors here all came from a man aged 55-75 years with acute or convalescent COVID-19.

The chain recombines TRBV6-5 with TRBJ1-1; D is possibly TRBD1 (6 bases). Germline V gives CDR1 MNHEY, CDR2 SVGAGI. Trimming removed 5 bases from V and 3 bases from J, with 16 bases in between. This CDR3 is built from 15 residues. CDR3 coding DNA: TGTGCCAGCAGTCAGCCGGGGACACTACACACTGAAGCTTTCTTT. It encodes CASSQPGTLHTEAFF.

The chain has TRBV30 and TRBJ2-3, with D possibly matching TRBD2 (6 bases). Trimming pared 5 bases from V and 3 bases from J, leaving 6 bases between. Looked up from germline, CDR1 is GTSNPN and CDR2 is SVGIG (reference sequence). This CDR3 contains 11 residues. The CDR3 is CAWGGTDTQYF. CDR3 DNA sequence: TGTGCCTGGGGGGGGACAGATACGCAGTATTTT.

This clone was picked up one time. The chain has TRBV27 and TRBJ1-3, with D tentatively TRBD1 (6 bases). The ends were cut back, 4 bases at V and 2 bases at J, with 12 bases in the middle. The CDR3 spans 15 residues. Germline values: CDR1 MNHEY, CDR2 SMNVEV (reference sequence). CDR3 sequence: CASSSGWDTGNTIYF. For the CDR3, the DNA is TGTGCCAGCAGTTCGGGGTGGGACACTGGAAACACCATATATTTT.

The chain uses TRBV29-1 and TRBJ2-3; D possibly corresponds to TRBD1 (6 bases). The germline V and J ends were trimmed by 7 bases and 6 bases, with 11 bases remaining between them. The CDR3 covers 11 residues. Germline V gene lookup returns CDR1 SQVTM and CDR2 ANQGSEA. CDR3 bases: TGCAGCGGCAAACAGGGCGATACGCAGTATTTT. It yields the protein CSGKQGDTQYF.